This T cell receptor beta chain was identified during a study of CD8 T cells in ankylosing spondylitis. Regarding the study as a whole: Ankylosing spondylitis blood appeared to carry a characteristic TCR beta motif of several highly homologous variants.

TCRdb fed the 5' RACE reads into MiXCR, producing one record per CDR3 protein. The repertoire includes around 490,000 distinct CDR3 sequences, 5.3% of them detected once, and roughly 3.5% sits in the top ten. The sample holds many counts of this clonotype. The antigen is unknown. Per germline, CDR1 MDHEN and CDR2 SYDVKM. V was cut by 5 bases and J by 3 bases, with 22 bases left in between. The CDR3 runs to 18 residues. The clonotype originates from a male donor with ankylosing spondylitis. What was sequenced was blood, either unsorted or a sorted T cell fraction (not recorded which). This chain links TRBV28 with TRBJ2-2; TRBD1 or TRBD2 may be the D gene (7 bases each). The CDR3 protein is CASSRERSGTAYTGELFF. The CDR3 DNA reads as TGTGCCAGCAGTCGTGAGAGGAGCGGGACAGCCTACACCGGGGAGCTGTTTTTT.